The T cell receptor (beta chain) under discussion was sequenced for a study of T cell repertoires in aging, cancer and after chemotherapy. CDR1 is SGHRS, CDR2 YFSETQ, per germline. This CDR3 has 15 amino acids. Trimming took off 1 base at V and 0 bases at J, with 7 bases between the two ends. Multiplex touch-down PCR with TRB-A/B primers amplified rearranged V-D-J TRB sequences. MiXCR, run by TCRdb on the multiplex PCR reads, gives a single entry per CDR3 protein. This repertoire shows around 1,900 distinct CDR3 sequences, roughly 23% found once; its top ten account for roughly 56%. The template was genomic DNA from peripheral blood, not RNA.

This TCR derives from a human donor with a solid tumor. This chain joins TRBV5-1 and TRBJ1-4; unclear D gene. Sequencing was done on a sample of blood. For the CDR3, the DNA is TGCGCCAGCAGCTTGAGCGCAGCAACTAATGAAAAACTGTTTTTT. Its translation: CASSLSAATNEKLFF.